Listed below are T cell receptor beta chains from one sample, sequenced in a study of cytotoxic CD8 clonotypes in ibrutinib-treated CLL. Clones were read by immunoSEQ multiplex PCR, and TCRdb kept only the in-frame ones, dropping some. The data hold about 130,000 clones, with around 80% observed a single time. The source material was PBMCs, sampled after 12 months of ibrutinib treatment. The source of these receptors is a human donor with chronic lymphocytic leukemia. The CDR3 runs from the conserved cysteine through the conserved F or W. The D gene is left open where the match is weak. The listing skips clone size in some rows; elsewhere it reads once, few, many or a size class.

clone_size,d_call,j_call,v_call,cdr3_nt,cdr3_aa
.,.,TRBJ2-5,TRBV5-4,TGTGCCAGCAGCTTGGGCACTAGCTGGCAAGAGACCCAGTACTTC,CASSLGTSWQETQYF
few,.,TRBJ2-3,TRBV30,TGTGCCTGGGGTTTGGGACTCACAGATACGCAGTATTTT,CAWGLGLTDTQYF
.,.,TRBJ2-2,TRBV11-2,TGTGCCAGCAGCTTCTCCTCAAACACCGGGGAGCTGTTTTTT,CASSFSSNTGELFF
.,.,TRBJ2-7,TRBV14,TGTGCCAGCAGCCAAAATCCCCGGGAAGGATTACGCTACGAGCAGTACTTC,CASSQNPREGLRYEQYF
.,.,TRBJ1-5,TRBV12-5,TGTGCTAGTGGGGCCTGGAAAAGCGTCAATCAGCCCCAGCATTTT,CASGAWKSVNQPQHF
.,TRBD1,TRBJ2-7,TRBV7-6,TGTGCCAGCAGTTACCCCGGACAGGACTACGAGCAGTACTTC,CASSYPGQDYEQYF
.,.,TRBJ1-2,TRBV7-2,TGTGCCAGCAGCCCCTATTCCGGGACACCGAACTATGGCTACACCTTC,CASSPYSGTPNYGYTF
.,TRBD1,TRBJ1-5,TRBV4-1,TGCGCCAGCAGCCAAGATTTCGGGACAGGGGATCAGCCCCAGCATTTT,CASSQDFGTGDQPQHF
once,.,TRBJ1-2,TRBV6-5,TGTGCCAGCAGTCCTTCGGGGGGTTATGGCTACACCTTC,CASSPSGGYGYTF
.,.,TRBJ1-3,TRBV7-6,TGTGCCAGCAGCTGGGCAGTCTCTGGAAACACCATATATTTT,CASSWAVSGNTIYF
few,.,TRBJ2-7,TRBV6-1,TGTGCCAGCAGGTCCATCATCGCTGGGGAGCAGTACTTC,CASRSIIAGEQYF
few,.,TRBJ2-1,TRBV30,TGTGCCTCTTCCCGGTCCTACAATGAGCAGTTCTTC,CASSRSYNEQFF